This TCR beta chain was documented in a study of T cells expressing NK-cell markers. Overall study context: Researchers got TCR beta repertoires out of sorted CD3+CD56+NKG2C+, CD3+CD56+NKG2C- and CD3+CD56-NKG2C+ T cells. Overall study findings and caveats: These clonotypes, the leaders elsewhere, also led the CD3+CD56-NKG2C+ fraction in a handful of donors.

In the case of this clonotype: The antigen is not known.

For TCR beta, cDNA was produced by 5'RACE template switching with UMIs. No DNA is given; TCRdb re-called the 5' RACE reads and lists each CDR3 protein once. Recorded for this sample: over 150,000 distinct CDR3 sequences. This CDR3 region has 15 residues. The TCR sequence derives from a woman between 50 and 59 years old in good health. The V call is TRBV12-3 or TRBV12-4, the J call TRBJ2-1; TCRdb's assignment of TRBD1 cannot be checked, as there is no DNA. Sequenced sample: blood T cells: a sorted CD56 or NKG2C T cell subset, CD4+ or CD8+ T cells, or bulk PBMC T cells (not recorded which). Here the CDR3 reads CASSLPGGGKNEQFF.